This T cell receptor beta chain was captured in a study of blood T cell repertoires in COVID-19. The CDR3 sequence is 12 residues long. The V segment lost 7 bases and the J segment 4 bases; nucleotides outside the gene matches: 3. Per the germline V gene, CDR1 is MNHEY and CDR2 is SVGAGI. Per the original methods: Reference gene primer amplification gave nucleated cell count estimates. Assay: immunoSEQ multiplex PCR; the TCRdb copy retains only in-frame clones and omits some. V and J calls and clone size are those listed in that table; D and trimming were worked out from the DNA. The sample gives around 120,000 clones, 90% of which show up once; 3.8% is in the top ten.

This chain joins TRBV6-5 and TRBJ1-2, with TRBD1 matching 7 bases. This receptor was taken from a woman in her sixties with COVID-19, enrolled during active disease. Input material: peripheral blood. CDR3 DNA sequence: TGTGCCAGCAAGGGACAGATCTATGGCTACACCTTC. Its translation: CASKGQIYGYTF.